Described below is a single T cell receptor (beta chain) sequence and its context. The data are from a study of blood T cell repertoires in COVID-19. Study in general: Two consecutive negative NP/OP PCR tests, clearance, or resolved symptoms defined Cohort 3 recovery. The analysed material was cDNA or gDNA that came from T cells, B-cell-depleted T cells, or PBMCs.

CDR3 size: 15 residues. Germline V gene lookup returns CDR1 LGHDT and CDR2 YNNKEL (reference sequence). With 0 bases removed from V and 4 bases from J, the gap between germline ends came to 10 bases. TCRdb keeps only in-frame clones here, not all; method: immunoSEQ multiplex PCR. The sample has some 180,000 clones, around 80% seen once. Individuals drawn from 24 US areas were about 18 to 95 years old. Cohort allocation depended upon clinical history that participants reported. The rearrangement uses TRBV3-1 (or the pseudogene TRBV3-2) and TRBJ1-3; tentatively, D is TRBD1 (6 bases). The source is a woman between 65 and 79 years old in a cohort exposed to, infected with or recovered from COVID-19 (not recorded which). The sequenced sample consisted of PBMCs or T cells enriched from blood (not recorded which). Here the CDR3 reads CASSQDLTGGNTIYF. The CDR3 nucleotides are TGTGCCAGCAGCCAAGACCTGACAGGAGGAAACACCATATATTTT.